The 25 T cell receptor beta chains below were found in one sample sequenced in a study of blood T cells in healthy people across ages. Combining a sample-barcoded 5' primer with a J-beta primer mix, a second PCR ran for about 7 to 12 cycles. From the 5' RACE reads, TCRdb called clonotypes with MiXCR, one entry per CDR3 protein. The sample has more than 800,000 distinct CDR3 sequences; under 30% are singletons. Specimen: blood. Receptors were obtained from a woman over 75 in good health.

This clonotype was seen more than once but under ten times. A read error may explain this, as a much larger clone is one base away. The chain combines TRBV12-3 or TRBV12-4 with TRBJ2-3; D is possibly TRBD1 (5 bases). There are 14 residues in the CDR3. The V end was cut by 4 bases, the J end by 5 bases, with 13 bases between. The CDR3 here is CASSCRQSGDTQYF. CDR3 nucleotides: TGTGCCAGCAGTTGCAGACAGTCGGGAGATACGCAGTATTTT.

The chain has TRBV3-1 and TRBJ1-6, with D unclear. Germline CDR1 and CDR2: LGHDT and YNNKEL (reference sequence). This CDR3 has 16 amino acids. V lost 1 base and J 10 bases, leaving 17 bases between the germline ends. The CDR3 coding sequence is TGTGCCAGCAGCCAAGTCCGTGGAGGGTTTGAATCACCCCTCCACTTT. Translated, it gives CASSQVRGGFESPLHF.

Regarding this clonotype: This clone may be a read error of a much larger clone one base away. J is TRBJ2-1 and V is TRBV3-1; 9 bases map to TRBD2. The germline V gene has CDR1 LGHDT and CDR2 YNNKEL (reference sequence). CDR3 length equals 16 residues. Trimming took 3 bases from V and 4 from J; bases not matched to a gene: 7. This chain's CDR3 is CASSQWRAGGYNEQFF. DNA for the CDR3: TGTGCCAGCAGCCAGTGGCGAGCGGGGGGTTACAATGAGCAGTTCTTC.

This clonotype occurred many times. This rearrangement joins TRBV7-8 to TRBJ2-5; TRBD2 might be the D (5 bases). The CDR3 spans 14 residues. Germline-derived CDR1 and CDR2 are SGHVS and FQNEAQ. V was cut by 5 bases and J by 2 bases, with 12 bases left in between. CDR3 bases: TGTGCCAGCAGCCCCCCGGGAATGCAAGAGACCCAGTACTTC. Translating it yields CASSPPGMQETQYF.

This clonotype appeared a few times. A read error may explain this, as a much larger clone is one base away. The chain links TRBV10-3 to TRBJ2-7; 8 positions agree with TRBD2. J was trimmed by 7 bases and V by 4 bases; bases with no gene match: 12. This CDR3 comprises 15 residues. CDR1 ENHRY and CDR2 SYGVKD come from the germline V gene. CDR3 nucleotides: TGTGCCATCAGTGGTGCGGGGGGCGCCTACAATGAGCAGTACTTC. This translates into CAISGAGGAYNEQYF.

This clonotype was detected ten times or more. The V call is TRBV5-1, the J call TRBJ2-5, with 11 bases matching TRBD2. CDR1 and CDR2 (germline): SGHRS, YFSETQ. This CDR3 is built from 16 residues. V dropped 7 bases and J dropped 4; count of bases not matched to a gene: 12. CDR3 coding DNA: TGCGCCAGCTCAAACCTGGTAGCGGGGGGGCGAGAGACCCAGTACTTC. It is translated as CASSNLVAGGRETQYF.

This clonotype was counted at least ten times. The chain is built from TRBV4-3 and TRBJ1-4; possibly TRBD1 for D (6 bases). The germline V gene has CDR1 LGHNA and CDR2 YSLEER. The CDR3 runs 16 residues. V was clipped by 3 bases and J by 8 bases, with 19 bases between them. The CDR3 nucleotides are TGCGCCAGCAGCCAGGGTACAGGGTCGAGGAGCGAAAAACTGTTTTTT. This gives the protein CASSQGTGSRSEKLFF.

This clonotype was detected ten times or more. This chain joins TRBV7-2 and TRBJ2-3; no reliable D call. V gave up 6 bases and J gave up 11 bases, with 18 bases separating them. The CDR3 totals 13 residues. Germline CDR1 is SGHTA and CDR2 is FQGNSA. The CDR3 region is CASRPSVRALQYF. The CDR3 DNA sequence: TGTGCCAGCAGACCCTCGGTAAGGGCCTTGCAGTATTTT. Based on the CDR3 plus reference TRBV7-2 and TRBJ2-3, the full variable domain is GAGVSQSPSNKVTEKGKDVELRCDPISGHTALYWYRQSLGQGLEFLIYFQGNSAPDKSGLPSDRFSAERTGGSVSTLTIQRTQQEDSAVYLCASRPSVRALQYFGPGTRLTVL.

This clonotype was picked up many times. The J gene is TRBJ2-5, the V gene TRBV7-9, with D maybe TRBD2 (5 bases). Germline CDR1 SEHNR, CDR2 FQNEAQ (reference sequence). The CDR3 has 15 amino acids. V lost 5 bases and J lost 4, with 17 bases in between. The CDR3 here is CASSPGKKLGETQYF. The CDR3 DNA is TGTGCCAGCAGCCCGGGAAAGAAATTGGGAGAGACCCAGTACTTC.

This clonotype appeared many times. This chain connects TRBV15 to TRBJ2-3; D gene uncertain. The CDR3 covers 15 residues. The germline CDR1 and CDR2 sequences are LNHNV and YYDKDF (reference sequence). The V and J ends lost 0 bases and 0 bases respectively, with 7 bases between them. The CDR3 loop is CATSRDFGSTDTQYF. Here the CDR3 DNA reads TGTGCCACCAGCAGAGATTTTGGAAGCACAGATACGCAGTATTTT.

This clonotype was seen many times. The chain employs TRBV29-1 and TRBJ2-1, with D possibly matching TRBD1 (6 bases). The ends were cut back, 8 bases at V and 2 bases at J, with 10 bases in the middle. Germline assignment: CDR1 SQVTM and CDR2 ANQGSEA. The CDR3 contains 12 residues. The CDR3 here is CSIRGTYNEQFF. For the CDR3, the DNA is TGCAGCATCAGGGGAACCTACAATGAGCAGTTCTTC.

This clonotype appeared a few times. The CDR3 coding sequence is TGTGCCAGCAGACTAGCGGGGGGCTTCACCGGGGAGCTGTTTTTT. Amino acid sequence: CASRLAGGFTGELFF. V usage is TRBV7-8 and J usage is TRBJ2-2; 12 nucleotides line up with TRBD2. Germline V CDR1 and CDR2: SGHVS, FQNEAQ. Trimming cost V 6 bases and J 4 bases; bases outside gene matches: 3. The CDR3 is made up of 15 amino acids.

V usage is TRBV7-2 and J usage is TRBJ1-6, with a tentative D call TRBD1 (5 bases). Germline V gives CDR1 SGHTA, CDR2 FQGNSA. The CDR3 runs to 15 residues. The V and J ends lost 5 bases and 3 bases respectively, with 11 bases between them. DNA for the CDR3: TGTGCCAGCAGCCGAGACAGCCTCTATAATTCACCCCTCCACTTT. Translating it yields CASSRDSLYNSPLHF.

Ten or more counts support this clonotype. The chain has TRBV7-2 and TRBJ2-6; D perhaps matches TRBD2 (5 bases). Germline V CDR1 and CDR2: SGHTA, FQGNSA. V shed 4 bases and J shed 4 bases, with 11 bases lying between them. The CDR3 length is 15 residues. CDR3 nucleotide sequence: TGTGCCAGCAGCTCGAGGGTATCCGGGGCCAACGTCCTGACTTTC. Its translation is CASSSRVSGANVLTF.

This clonotype was observed many times. V usage is TRBV7-2 and J usage is TRBJ2-1; D unresolved. CDR1 is SGHTA and CDR2 is FQGNSA in the germline V gene. V lost 0 bases and J lost 0, with 6 bases in between. The CDR3 has 15 amino acids. The CDR3 region is CASSLARTSYNEQFF. CDR3 DNA sequence: TGTGCCAGCAGCTTAGCTCGTACCTCCTACAATGAGCAGTTCTTC.

Only a few counts were recorded for this clonotype. This may come from a read error, since a much larger clone is one base off. The chain employs TRBV7-2 and TRBJ2-1; 8 nucleotides line up with TRBD2. V was pared by 5 bases and J by 1 base, with 4 bases of the junction left unmatched. CDR1 SGHTA and CDR2 FQGNSA come from the germline V gene. The CDR3 runs to 15 residues. The DNA for the CDR3 is TGTGCCAGCAGCCCCGGGAGGGAATCCTACAATGAGCAGTTCTTC. This encodes CASSPGRESYNEQFF.

This clonotype was detected many times. The V call is TRBV10-1, the J call TRBJ2-7; TRBD1 is a possible D gene (6 bases). Germline CDR1 reads WNHNN; CDR2 reads SYGVQD (reference sequence). This CDR3 comprises 11 residues. V was cut by 3 bases and J by 8 bases, with 8 bases left in between. The CDR3 DNA sequence: TGCGCCAGCAGTGATACAGGGAAGCAGTACTTC. As protein: CASSDTGKQYF.

Of note for this clonotype: Because the CDR3 is missing its conserved closing phenylalanine or tryptophan, this is likely a read error. The J gene is TRBJ2-1, the V gene TRBV7-2; D gene uncertain. Germline V CDR1 and CDR2: SGHTA, FQGNSA. V lost 5 bases and J 5 bases, leaving 10 bases between the germline ends. The CDR3 contains 13 residues. In nucleotides, the CDR3 is TGTGCCAGCAGCCCCTATGTCGACAATGAGCAGTTCGTC. Translation: CASSPYVDNEQFV.

This clonotype occurred many times. The chain is built from TRBV6-2 or TRBV6-3 and TRBJ2-5; TRBD1 aligns across 7 bases. This CDR3 has 17 amino acids. CDR1 is MNHEY, CDR2 SVGEGT, per germline. Losses at the gene ends were 4 bases for V and 3 bases for J; bases not matched to a gene: 14. In DNA, the CDR3 is TGTGCCAGCAGTTGGAAGGCCCTGAGGGGGCCTGAAGAGACCCAGTACTTC. Translating it yields CASSWKALRGPEETQYF.

As for this clonotype: A much larger clone differs by one base, so this may be a read error. V gene TRBV6-1 combines with J gene TRBJ1-5; TRBD1 agrees at 8 bases. Germline V gives CDR1 MNHNS, CDR2 SASEGT. Trimming at V came to 11 bases and at J to 6 bases, leaving 27 bases not matched to a gene. The CDR3 covers 19 residues. The CDR3 nucleotides read TGTGCCGGCTTCCCTGGAGCCTGGACAGGGTACCGGCTCGGTCAGCCCCAGCATTTT. It yields the protein CAGFPGAWTGYRLGQPQHF.

This clonotype was picked up many times. The chain joins TRBV7-9 to TRBJ1-2, with 9 bases aligning to TRBD1. From germline, CDR1 is SEHNR and CDR2 FQNEAQ (reference sequence). Losses at the gene ends were 3 bases for V and 1 base for J; bases not matched to a gene: 6. The CDR3 loop spans 16 amino acids. In DNA form, the CDR3 reads TGTGCCAGCAGCTTCGACAGGGGGTTGATTAACTATGGCTACACCTTC. Amino acids: CASSFDRGLINYGYTF.

This clonotype was found once. A read error is possible here, since a much larger clone lies one base away. J is TRBJ2-5 and V is TRBV7-2; no reliable D call. Germline V gene sequence: CDR1 SGHTA, CDR2 FQGNSA. The germline V and J ends were trimmed by 5 bases and 11 bases, with 24 bases remaining between them. This CDR3 comprises 15 residues. The CDR3 region has the DNA TGTGCCAGCAGCCCCTCTGGTCTGATCCCCAATGAGCAGTACTTC. The encoded protein is CASSPSGLIPNEQYF.

Of note for this clonotype: A read error may be the cause here, since a much bigger clone is one base away. The chain combines TRBV4-1 with TRBJ2-4; unclear D gene. The CDR3 is 16 residues long. Germline lookup yields CDR1 MGHRA and CDR2 YSYEKL. The CDR3 here is CASGQELTLPKNIQYF. In nucleotides, the CDR3 is TGCGCCAGCGGCCAAGAACTGACACTTCCCAAAAACATTCAGTACTTC.

In its sample, this clonotype was seen many times. J is TRBJ2-3 and V is TRBV5-5; TRBD2 might be the D (5 bases). The germline V gene encodes CDR1 SGHKS and CDR2 YYEKEE (reference sequence). Trimming shortened V by 0 bases and J by 7 bases, and 15 bases separated the two germline ends. This CDR3 has 15 residues. The CDR3 nucleotides are TGTGCCAGCAGCTTGGGGGGTTCGCCGGGATATACGCAGTATTTT. It encodes CASSLGGSPGYTQYF.

Turning to this clonotype: A much more abundant neighbour one base away suggests this may be a read error. The genes are TRBV7-9 and TRBJ2-5, with 8 bases lining up with TRBD1. V lost 8 bases and J lost 1; bases outside the gene matches: 12. The CDR3 covers 16 residues. Germline V CDR1 and CDR2: SEHNR, FQNEAQ (reference sequence). The CDR3 DNA reads TGTGCCAGCGACTTCCAGGGCAGGGGGCTCCAAGAGACCCAGTACTTC. Translation gives CASDFQGRGLQETQYF.